What follows describes a single TCR beta chain. Study processing details: Cell counts per sample came from amplifying reference gene primers. The assay was immunoSEQ multiplex PCR, and TCRdb's table has in-frame clones only and misses some. V, J and clone size are taken as reported in that table, and D and trimming were inferred from the DNA itself. The repertoire holds roughly 190,000 clones, with around 87% as singletons. The source of the sample is a study of blood T cell repertoires in COVID-19. About the research overall: The cDNA or gDNA used as material had been derived from T cells, B-cell-depleted T cells, or PBMCs.

CDR3 length: 16 residues. The ends lost 3 bases at V and 7 bases at J; junction bases unmatched: 8. The germline V gene encodes CDR1 SNHLY and CDR2 FYNNEI. Individuals drawn from around 25 US areas were about 18 to 89 years old. The study assigned cohorts using participant-reported clinical history. The TCR was taken from a woman aged 25-40 years who had recovered from COVID-19. This rearrangement joins TRBV2 to TRBJ1-6, with TRBD1 matching 8 bases. The sequencing input was PBMCs or T cells enriched from blood (not recorded which). CDR3 DNA sequence: TGTGCCAGCAGTGAGTGGACAGGGAGCGGGAATTCACCCCTCCACTTT. Its translation: CASSEWTGSGNSPLHF.